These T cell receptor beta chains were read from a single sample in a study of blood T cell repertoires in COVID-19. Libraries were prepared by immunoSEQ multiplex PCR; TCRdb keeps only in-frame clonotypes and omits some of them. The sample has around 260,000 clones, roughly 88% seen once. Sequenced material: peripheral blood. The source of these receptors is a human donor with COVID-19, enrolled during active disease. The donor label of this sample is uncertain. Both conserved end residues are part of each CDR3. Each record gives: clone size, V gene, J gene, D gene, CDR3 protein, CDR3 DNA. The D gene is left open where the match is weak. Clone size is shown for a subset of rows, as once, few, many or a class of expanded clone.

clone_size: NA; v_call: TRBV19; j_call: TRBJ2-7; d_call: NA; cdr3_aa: CASSSRGGRSYEQYF; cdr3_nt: TGTGCCAGTAGCTCAAGGGGGGGGCGTAGCTACGAGCAGTACTTC
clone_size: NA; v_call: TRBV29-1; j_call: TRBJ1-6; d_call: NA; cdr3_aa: CSVSEDNSPLHF; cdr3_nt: TGCAGCGTTTCCGAGGATAATTCACCCCTCCACTTT
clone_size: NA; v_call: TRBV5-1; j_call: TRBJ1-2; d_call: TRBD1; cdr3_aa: CASSGGQRYGYTF; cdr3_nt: TGCGCCAGCAGCGGGGGACAGCGCTATGGCTACACCTTC
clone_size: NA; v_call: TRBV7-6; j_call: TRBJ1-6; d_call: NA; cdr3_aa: CASSSPGSGNSPLHF; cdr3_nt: TGTGCCAGCAGCTCCCCAGGGAGCGGGAATTCACCCCTCCACTTT
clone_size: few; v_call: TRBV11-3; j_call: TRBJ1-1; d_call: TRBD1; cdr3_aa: CASSSRQGGTTTEAFF; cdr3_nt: TGTGCCAGCAGCTCCAGACAGGGAGGAACCACCACTGAAGCTTTCTTT
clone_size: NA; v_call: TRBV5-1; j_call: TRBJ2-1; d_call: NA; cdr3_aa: CASSTLQGTYNEQFF; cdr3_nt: TGCGCCAGCAGCACCTTACAGGGTACTTACAATGAGCAGTTCTTC
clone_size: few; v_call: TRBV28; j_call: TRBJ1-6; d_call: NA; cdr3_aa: CASGAWGGFHF; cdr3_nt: TGTGCCAGCGGTGCTTGGGGGGGCTTCCACTTT
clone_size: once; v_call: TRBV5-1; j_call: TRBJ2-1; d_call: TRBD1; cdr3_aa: CASSWGQGQTYNEQFF; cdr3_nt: TGCGCCAGCAGCTGGGGACAGGGTCAAACCTACAATGAGCAGTTCTTC
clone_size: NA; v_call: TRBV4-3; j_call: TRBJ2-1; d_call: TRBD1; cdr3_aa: CASSQGTATLNNEQFF; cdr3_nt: TGCGCCAGCAGCCAGGGGACAGCAACCCTTAACAATGAGCAGTTCTTC
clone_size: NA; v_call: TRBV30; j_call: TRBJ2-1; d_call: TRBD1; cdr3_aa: CARTGGATYNEQFF; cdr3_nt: TGTGCCAGAACAGGGGGCGCCACCTACAATGAGCAGTTCTTC
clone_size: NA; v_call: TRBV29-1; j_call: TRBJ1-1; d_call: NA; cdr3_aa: CSVKNSSNTEAFF; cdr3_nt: TGCAGCGTTAAAAACAGCTCGAACACTGAAGCTTTCTTT
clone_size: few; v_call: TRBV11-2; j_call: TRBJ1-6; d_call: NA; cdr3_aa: CASSEYRVKPLHF; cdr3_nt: TGTGCCAGCAGCGAATACAGGGTTAAACCCCTCCACTTT
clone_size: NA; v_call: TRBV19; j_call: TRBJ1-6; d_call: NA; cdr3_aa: CASSMGQTQHNSPLHF; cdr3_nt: TGTGCCAGTAGTATGGGGCAGACGCAACATAATTCACCCCTCCACTTT
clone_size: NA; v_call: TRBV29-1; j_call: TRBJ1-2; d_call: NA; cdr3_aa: CSVAANYGYTF; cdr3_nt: TGCAGCGTTGCAGCTAACTATGGCTACACCTTC
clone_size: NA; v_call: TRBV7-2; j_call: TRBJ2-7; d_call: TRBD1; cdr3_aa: CASSLGPGQGVHEQYF; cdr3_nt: TGTGCCAGCAGCTTAGGACCAGGACAGGGGGTCCACGAGCAGTACTTC
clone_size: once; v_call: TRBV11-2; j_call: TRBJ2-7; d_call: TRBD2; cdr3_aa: CASNLAGLGGEQYF; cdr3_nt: TGTGCCAGCAACCTAGCGGGACTCGGCGGCGAGCAGTACTTC
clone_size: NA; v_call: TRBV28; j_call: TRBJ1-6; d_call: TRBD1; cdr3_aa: CASIGSGTGTSPLHF; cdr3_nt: TGTGCCAGCATCGGTTCCGGGACAGGGACATCACCCCTCCACTTT
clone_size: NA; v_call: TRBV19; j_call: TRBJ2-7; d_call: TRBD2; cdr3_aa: CASSTASGITYEQYF; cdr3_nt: TGTGCCAGTAGTACCGCTAGCGGGATTACCTACGAGCAGTACTTC
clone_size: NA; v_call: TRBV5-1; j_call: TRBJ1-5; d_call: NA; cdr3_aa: CASSLSGRENQPQHF; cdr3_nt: TGCGCCAGCAGCTTGTCCGGGAGGGAAAATCAGCCCCAGCATTTT
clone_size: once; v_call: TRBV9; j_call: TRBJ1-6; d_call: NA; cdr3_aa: CASSGTGNSPLHF; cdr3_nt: TGTGCCAGCAGCGGAACAGGAAATTCACCCCTCCACTTT
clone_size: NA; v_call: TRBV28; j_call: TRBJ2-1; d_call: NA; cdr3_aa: CASSLGLNEQFF; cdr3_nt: TGTGCCAGCAGTTTAGGGCTTAATGAGCAGTTCTTC
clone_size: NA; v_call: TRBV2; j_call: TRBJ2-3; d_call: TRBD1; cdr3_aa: CASNRDRGGTDTQYF; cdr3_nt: TGTGCCAGCAACCGGGACAGGGGAGGCACAGATACGCAGTATTTT
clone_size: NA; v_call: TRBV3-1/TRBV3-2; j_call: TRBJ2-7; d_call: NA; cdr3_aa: CASSQAGTRSYEQYF; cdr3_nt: TGTGCCAGCAGCCAGGCCGGGACACGCTCCTACGAGCAGTACTTC
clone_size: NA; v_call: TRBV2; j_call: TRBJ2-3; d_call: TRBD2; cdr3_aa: CASSEGLARGTDTQYF; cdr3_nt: TGTGCCAGCAGTGAGGGACTAGCGCGGGGCACAGATACGCAGTATTTT
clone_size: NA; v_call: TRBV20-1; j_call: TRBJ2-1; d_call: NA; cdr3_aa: CSARNNNEQFF; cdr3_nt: TGCAGTGCTAGAAATAACAATGAGCAGTTCTTC
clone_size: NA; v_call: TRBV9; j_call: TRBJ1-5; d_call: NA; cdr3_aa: CASSFQGHSNQPQHF; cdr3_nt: TGTGCCAGCAGCTTTCAGGGCCATAGCAATCAGCCCCAGCATTTT
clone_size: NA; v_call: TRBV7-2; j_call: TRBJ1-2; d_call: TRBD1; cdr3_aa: CASSSRTGFLPNYGYTF; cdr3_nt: TGTGCCAGCAGCTCCAGGACAGGGTTCTTACCTAACTATGGCTACACCTTC
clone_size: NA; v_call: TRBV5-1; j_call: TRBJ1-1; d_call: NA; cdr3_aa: CASSLSADTEAFF; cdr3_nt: TGCGCCAGCAGCTTGTCGGCGGACACTGAAGCTTTCTTT
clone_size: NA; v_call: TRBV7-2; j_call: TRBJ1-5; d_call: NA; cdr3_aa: CASSLVLSGNQPQHF; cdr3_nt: TGTGCCAGCAGCTTAGTCTTGAGCGGCAATCAGCCCCAGCATTTT
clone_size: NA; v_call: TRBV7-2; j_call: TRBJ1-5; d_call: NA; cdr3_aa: CASSLSPRNQPQHF; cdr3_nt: TGTGCCAGCAGCCTCAGTCCCCGCAATCAGCCCCAGCATTTT